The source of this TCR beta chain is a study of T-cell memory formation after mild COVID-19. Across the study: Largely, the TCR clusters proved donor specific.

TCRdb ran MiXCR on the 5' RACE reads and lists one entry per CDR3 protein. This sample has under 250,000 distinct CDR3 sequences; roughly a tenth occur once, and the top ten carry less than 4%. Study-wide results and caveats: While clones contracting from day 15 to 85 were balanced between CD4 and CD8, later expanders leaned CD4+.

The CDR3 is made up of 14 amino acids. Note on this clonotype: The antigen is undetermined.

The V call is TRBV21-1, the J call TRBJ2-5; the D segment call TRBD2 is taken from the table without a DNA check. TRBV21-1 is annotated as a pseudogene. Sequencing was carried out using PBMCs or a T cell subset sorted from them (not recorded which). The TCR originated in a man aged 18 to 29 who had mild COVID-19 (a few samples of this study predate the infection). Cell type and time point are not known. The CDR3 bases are TGTGCCAGCAGAGGGAGAACTCCTCAAGAGACCCAGTACTTC. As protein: CASRGRTPQETQYF.